This T cell receptor beta chain was sequenced in a study of blood T cell repertoires in COVID-19. Overall study context: The United States, Italy and Spain supplied acute and convalescent COVID-19 samples.

Original data processing: Quantification of nucleated cells was approximated via reference gene primer amplification. Clones were sequenced by immunoSEQ multiplex PCR, and TCRdb holds only the in-frame ones, with some missing. The D gene and trimming were derived from the DNA, and the V and J assignments and clone size from that table. The data show approximately 130,000 clones, with roughly four fifths seen just once and approximately 10% held by the top ten. The length of the CDR3 is 16 residues. Germline values: CDR1 SGHAT, CDR2 FQNNGV. Trimming took off 0 bases at V and 2 bases at J, with 12 bases between the two ends.

The chain recombines TRBV11-2 with TRBJ2-3; D may be TRBD2 (7 bases). Sequencing was done on a sample of peripheral blood. This receptor was identified in a human donor in a cohort sampled during active COVID-19. The CDR3 spells CASSLDRGAYTDTQYF. CDR3 in DNA: TGTGCCAGCAGCTTAGATCGGGGGGCATACACAGATACGCAGTATTTT.